Listed below are T cell receptor beta chains from one sample, sequenced in a study of CD8 T cells in ankylosing spondylitis. A single record per CDR3 protein comes from TCRdb applying MiXCR to the 5' RACE reads. The sample lists some 140,000 distinct CDR3 sequences, around 6.6% occurring once. The sample was blood, either unsorted or a sorted T cell fraction (not recorded which). Receptors originate from a female donor with ankylosing spondylitis or in good health (not recorded which). The CDR3 runs from the conserved cysteine through the conserved F or W. A D gene is named only where the DNA matches it firmly. Size values are once, few and many counts, or a class for expanded clones, and some rows have none.

TRBV27,TRBJ2-1,TRBD1,many,CASRHPGQPYYNEQFF,TGTGCCAGCAGACATCCGGGACAGCCATACTACAATGAGCAGTTCTTC
TRBV20-1,TRBJ2-7,-,many,CSARAGLAYEQYF,TGCAGTGCTAGAGCTGGACTTGCCTACGAGCAGTACTTC
TRBV3-1,TRBJ1-6,-,many,CASSQGGGASPLHF,TGTGCCAGCAGCCAGGGGGGAGGGGCATCACCCCTCCACTTT
TRBV30,TRBJ2-3,-,many,CAWSVAGYTQYF,TGTGCCTGGAGTGTAGCCGGATATACGCAGTATTTT
TRBV25-1,TRBJ1-3,-,few,CASSAGHSGNTIYF,TGTGCCAGCAGTGCGGGGCACTCTGGAAACACCATATATTTT
TRBV9,TRBJ1-6,TRBD1,many,CASSAGGTGLPPLHF,TGTGCCAGCAGCGCAGGGGGGACAGGGTTACCACCCCTCCACTTT
TRBV5-5,TRBJ2-7,-,-,CASSLERGYEQYF,TGTGCCAGCAGCTTGGAAAGGGGCTACGAGCAGTACTTC
TRBV4-1,TRBJ2-3,TRBD1,many,CASSQGQGATDTQYF,TGCGCCAGCAGCCAGGGGCAGGGGGCAACAGATACGCAGTATTTT
TRBV20-1,TRBJ1-3,-,many,CSASKGDGNTIYF,TGCAGTGCTAGTAAGGGGGATGGAAACACCATATATTTT
TRBV5-1,TRBJ2-4,-,many,CASMGVSKNIQYF,TGCGCCAGCATGGGTGTTTCCAAAAACATTCAGTACTTC
TRBV25-1,TRBJ2-7,-,many,CASSWGYEQYF,TGTGCCAGCAGCTGGGGCTACGAGCAGTACTTC
TRBV2,TRBJ1-1,TRBD1,many,CASSEDRGNTEAFF,TGTGCCAGCAGTGAGGACAGGGGTAACACTGAAGCTTTCTTT
TRBV9,TRBJ2-3,TRBD1,many,CASSVIQGDTQYF,TGTGCCAGCAGCGTAATACAGGGGGATACGCAGTATTTT
TRBV20-1,TRBJ2-3,TRBD1,many,CGTAGQGTDTQYF,TGCGGTACCGCGGGACAGGGCACAGATACGCAGTATTTT
TRBV6-1,TRBJ1-6,-,many,CASSEISLSSYNSPLHF,TGTGCCAGCAGTGAAATTTCGCTTAGCTCCTATAATTCACCCCTCCACTTT
TRBV3-1,TRBJ2-5,-,many,CASSQAGGRQETQYF,TGTGCCAGCAGCCAAGCGGGGGGCCGCCAAGAGACCCAGTACTTC
TRBV6-2/TRBV6-3,TRBJ2-3,TRBD2,many,CASSKQFPGLASDTQYF,TGTGCCAGCAGTAAACAATTTCCGGGACTAGCGTCAGATACGCAGTATTTT
TRBV4-2,TRBJ2-1,TRBD1,many,CASSQDGVVGTGNYNEQFF,TGTGCCAGCAGCCAAGATGGGGTCGTAGGGACAGGGAACTACAATGAGCAGTTCTTC
TRBV7-9,TRBJ1-1,-,many,CASSLSGSVPNTEAFF,TGTGCCAGCAGCTTATCGGGGTCAGTCCCTAACACTGAAGCTTTCTTT
TRBV12-3/TRBV12-4,TRBJ1-6,-,many,CASSHSLGSFGYNSPLHF,TGTGCCAGCAGCCATAGTTTAGGTTCCTTTGGATATAATTCACCCCTCCACTTT
TRBV5-1,TRBJ2-7,-,many,CASSWDGGRENEQYF,TGCGCCAGCAGCTGGGACGGGGGGCGCGAGAACGAGCAGTACTTC
TRBV4-1,TRBJ2-1,TRBD2,many,CASSQTPGLADNEQFF,TGCGCCAGCAGCCAGACTCCGGGACTAGCGGACAATGAGCAGTTCTTC
TRBV5-1,TRBJ1-4,-,many,CASSEQGRNNEKLFF,TGCGCCAGCAGTGAGCAGGGGAGGAATAATGAAAAACTGTTTTTT
TRBV18,TRBJ2-7,-,many,CASARDGYEQYF,TGTGCCAGCGCCCGGGACGGCTACGAGCAGTACTTC
TRBV20-1,TRBJ2-1,TRBD2,many,CSARERGGYNEQFF,TGCAGTGCTAGAGAGCGGGGGGGGTACAATGAGCAGTTCTTC
TRBV4-1,TRBJ1-4,TRBD1,many,CASSQDRAGGEKLFF,TGCGCCAGCAGCCAAGATAGGGCAGGGGGCGAGAAACTGTTTTTT
TRBV4-1,TRBJ2-3,-,many,CASSLPSRGPGDTQYF,TGCGCCAGCAGCCTCCCTTCGAGAGGACCTGGGGATACGCAGTATTTT
TRBV7-8,TRBJ1-1,-,many,CASSLYKSLNTEAFF,TGTGCCAGCAGCTTATATAAGTCCTTGAACACTGAAGCTTTCTTT
TRBV7-2,TRBJ2-1,-,-,CASSLAPSQPIEFF,TGTGCCAGCAGCTTAGCGCCCAGCCAACCCATTGAGTTCTTC
TRBV29-1,TRBJ2-5,TRBD2,many,CSVSGTSGGTQETQYF,TGCAGCGTTTCCGGGACTAGCGGGGGGACCCAAGAGACCCAGTACTTC
TRBV5-5,TRBJ1-6,TRBD1,many,CASGTADSPLHF,TGTGCCAGCGGGACAGCTGATTCACCCCTCCACTTT
TRBV13,TRBJ2-5,TRBD2,many,CASSQLAGDRETQYF,TGTGCCAGCAGCCAACTAGCGGGAGACCGAGAGACCCAGTACTTC
TRBV29-1,TRBJ1-1,TRBD1,many,CSVLEGGPGAFF,TGCAGCGTCCTAGAAGGGGGCCCAGGAGCTTTCTTT
TRBV12-3/TRBV12-4,TRBJ1-4,-,many,CASSFGHPGKLFF,TGTGCCAGCAGTTTCGGACATCCCGGAAAACTGTTTTTT
TRBV3-1,TRBJ2-7,-,-,CASSHAQHYVQYF,TGTGCCAGCAGCCACGCACAGCACTACGTGCAGTACTTC
TRBV12-3/TRBV12-4,TRBJ1-1,-,many,CASSAGRQNTEAFF,TGTGCCAGCAGTGCCGGCAGGCAGAACACTGAAGCTTTCTTT
TRBV7-6,TRBJ2-1,-,many,CASSLQMDPYNEQFF,TGTGCCAGCAGCTTACAGATGGACCCCTACAATGAGCAGTTCTTC
TRBV25-1,TRBJ2-5,TRBD2,many,CASHFGGGETQYF,TGTGCCAGCCACTTTGGGGGGGGAGAGACCCAGTACTTC
TRBV7-8,TRBJ1-4,-,many,CASSLSSYGEKLFF,TGTGCCAGCAGCTTAAGCTCCTACGGGGAAAAACTGTTTTTT
TRBV5-1,TRBJ1-2,TRBD1,many,CASSLEAGGGYTF,TGCGCCAGCAGCTTGGAAGCAGGGGGGGGCTACACCTTC